This TCR beta chain was profiled in a study of T cell changes during pregnancy in multiple sclerosis. Assay used: immunoSEQ multiplex PCR; TCRdb lists only in-frame clones, some missing. The sample yields roughly 64,000 clones, around 90% seen once. Deletions cut 4 bases from V and 8 bases from J, with 12 bases between. Germline V lookup: CDR1 SGDLS, CDR2 YYNGEE. This CDR3 comprises 13 residues. V gene TRBV9 combines with J gene TRBJ1-4; D ambiguous. The sample was peripheral blood, taken in the second trimester of pregnancy. This clonotype was sampled from a female donor with multiple sclerosis, enrolled in a pregnancy study. The CDR3 nucleotides read TGTGCCAGCAGCCCAGTTCCAACAGAAAAACTGTTTTTT. It specifies CASSPVPTEKLFF.